This T cell receptor beta chain was recovered during a study of blood T cell repertoires in COVID-19. In germline, CDR1 is SQVTM, CDR2 ANQGSEA. The CDR3 is 13 amino acids. V lost 4 bases to trimming and J lost 4 bases; unmatched junction nucleotides: 1. TCRdb keeps only in-frame clones here, not all; method: immunoSEQ multiplex PCR. The repertoire has about 300,000 clones, roughly 90% of them found once; the top ten carry approximately 2%. The TCR sequence derives from a woman younger than 45 with COVID-19, enrolled during active disease. Input material: peripheral blood. This rearrangement joins TRBV29-1 to TRBJ2-5; 12 nucleotides agree with TRBD2. The CDR3 nucleotides are TGCAGCGTTGGACTAGCGGGGGTAGAGACCCAGTACTTC. It translates to CSVGLAGVETQYF.